A selection of T cell receptor beta chains follows, all from one sample in a study of cytomegalovirus exposure and HLA in healthy donors. Clones were read by immunoSEQ multiplex PCR, and TCRdb kept only the in-frame ones, dropping some. The sample lists tens of thousands of clones; roughly 70% were seen once. Sequenced: PBMCs. These receptors were taken from a woman aged 50 to 65 in good health and CMV-seropositive. CDR3s include the opening cysteine and the closing phenylalanine or tryptophan. Clone size is shown for a subset of rows, as once, few, many or a class of expanded clone.

CDR3 length,J gene,V gene,clone size,CDR3 protein
15,TRBJ1-2,TRBV6-5,few,CASSTLFTGDYGYTF
16,TRBJ2-3,TRBV4-2,-,CASSQAIAGALDTQYF
15,TRBJ2-7,TRBV9,-,CASSGSGGPSYEQYF
15,TRBJ2-7,TRBV5-8,-,CASSSRQRQSYEQYF
12,TRBJ2-3,TRBV2,-,CASSLSTDTQYF
12,TRBJ2-7,TRBV2,-,CASKGQGHEQYF
14,TRBJ2-7,TRBV6-5,few,CASSTSGGDYEQYF
12,TRBJ2-7,TRBV28,-,CASSQLAREQYF
15,TRBJ1-6,TRBV6-1,-,CASSEQTGTNSPLHF
14,TRBJ2-7,TRBV27,-,CASSQQGETYEQYF
12,TRBJ2-1,TRBV11-3,-,CASSLAGNEQFF
15,TRBJ1-3,TRBV7-9,-,CASSSDRASGNTIYF
13,TRBJ2-1,TRBV7-3,-,CASSFQGYNEQFF
15,TRBJ2-1,TRBV6-4,-,CASSDSRKPVDEQFF
13,TRBJ1-2,TRBV30,-,CAWSGSTNYGYTF
12,TRBJ1-1,TRBV29-1,-,CSVQGAVTEAFF
14,TRBJ2-3,TRBV5-1,-,CASSKTRGTDTQYF
16,TRBJ2-1,TRBV5-6,-,CASSPTGTGIPPRQFF
16,TRBJ2-1,TRBV10-1,-,CASSYNTAGKYNEQFF
16,TRBJ1-2,TRBV27,-,CASSRLHEGGADGYTF
14,TRBJ2-1,TRBV6-5,-,CASSKDPRQQKQFF
14,TRBJ2-3,TRBV2,-,CASSEGRFTDTQYF
15,TRBJ1-1,TRBV27,many,CASRPPGGLGTEAFF
14,TRBJ2-1,TRBV2,-,CASSEARGSGEQFF
14,TRBJ2-7,TRBV4-3,once,CASSQERTSYEQYF
17,TRBJ2-7,TRBV7-8,-,CASSLGGDRGDSYEQYF
16,TRBJ2-2,TRBV28,few,CASSAYRGQDTGELFF
13,TRBJ2-1,TRBV11-2,once,CASSRTSGSEQFF
14,TRBJ1-1,TRBV6-1,-,CASTRMAGPREAFF